The 29 T cell receptor beta chains below all came from one sample that was sequenced in a study of blood T cell repertoires in COVID-19. Clones were read by immunoSEQ multiplex PCR, and TCRdb kept only the in-frame ones, dropping some. Of just over 650,000 clones in the sample, 70% to 90% were seen once. Sequenced material: peripheral blood. All receptors derive from a woman between 18 and 29 years old with acute or convalescent COVID-19.

This rearrangement joins TRBV19 to TRBJ1-2; 8 nucleotides align to TRBD1. The CDR3 is 17 amino acids. V shed 3 bases, J shed 1 base, and the junction held 10 bases outside the gene matches. Per germline, CDR1 LNHDA and CDR2 SQIVND (reference sequence). The CDR3 DNA follows: TGTGCCAGTAGTATCGCTCCCGGGACAGGCGGTAACTATGGCTACACCTTC. Amino acid sequence: CASSIAPGTGGNYGYTF.

In its sample, this clone was seen once. The rearrangement joins TRBV13 to TRBJ1-1; tentative D call: TRBD1 (5 bases). V was shortened by 5 bases and J by 4 bases, with 17 bases between the two germline ends. Germline assignment: CDR1 PRHDT and CDR2 FYEKMQ (reference sequence). This CDR3 has 15 amino acids. CDR3 amino acids: CASSPPRGVGTEAFF. CDR3 DNA sequence: TGTGCCAGCAGCCCTCCCCGGGGGGTGGGCACTGAAGCTTTCTTT. The full variable domain, its missing parts supplied by reference TRBV13 and TRBJ1-1, is AAGVIQSPRHLIKEKRETATLKCYPIPRHDTVYWYQQGPGQDPQFLISFYEKMQSDKGSIPDRFSAQQFSDYHSELNMSSLELGDSALYFCASSPPRGVGTEAFFGQGTRLTVV.

CDR3 sequence: CASSWRGGNQPQHF. The CDR3 DNA follows: TGTGCCAGCTCCTGGCGGGGCGGCAATCAGCCCCAGCATTTT. The chain recombines TRBV5-6 with TRBJ1-5; D possibly corresponds to TRBD1 (5 bases). The CDR3 totals 14 residues. Trimming stripped 7 bases from V and 2 bases from J, with 13 bases between. CDR1 SGHDT and CDR2 YYEEEE come from the germline V gene.

The V gene is TRBV6-5, the J gene TRBJ1-2; tentatively, D is TRBD1 (6 bases). The ends were cut back, 9 bases at V and 2 bases at J, with 16 bases in the middle. CDR1 and CDR2 (germline): MNHEY, SVGAGI. The CDR3 runs 14 residues. CDR3 region: CASSTPTGNYGYTF. DNA for the CDR3: TGTGCCAGTAGCACCCCCACAGGGAACTATGGCTACACCTTC.

This chain joins TRBV29-1 and TRBJ1-2; TRBD1 agrees at 7 bases. Germline V gene lookup returns CDR1 SQVTM and CDR2 ANQGSEA. With V trimmed by 4 bases and J by 1 base, 6 bases remained unmatched. The CDR3 is made up of 14 amino acids. CDR3 bases: TGCAGCGTTGTTGGGGACAGCCATAACTATGGCTACACCTTC. Its protein product is CSVVGDSHNYGYTF.

V usage is TRBV6-2 or TRBV6-3 and J usage is TRBJ2-5; 7 bases agree with TRBD2. Germline trimming cut 5 bases from V and 4 bases from J; bases unmatched to any gene: 10. The CDR3 runs 15 residues. The germline gives CDR1 MNHEY, CDR2 SVGEGT. The CDR3 region is CASSRGGLGIETQYF. The CDR3 DNA sequence: TGTGCCAGCAGTCGCGGGGGACTCGGGATAGAGACCCAGTACTTC.

The CDR3 here is CASSSWEITGGPNYGYTF. The CDR3 bases are TGTGCCAGCAGCTCCTGGGAGATAACAGGGGGGCCTAACTATGGCTACACCTTC. The chain uses TRBV11-2 and TRBJ1-2, with 8 bases matching TRBD1. This CDR3 has 18 residues. Germline values: CDR1 SGHAT, CDR2 FQNNGV. After removal of 4 bases from V and 0 bases from J, the junction contained 13 bases not matched to a gene.

The J gene is TRBJ2-7, the V gene TRBV9; D is possibly TRBD1 (6 bases). CDR3 length: 15 amino acids. Deletions cut 0 bases from V and 4 bases from J, with 14 bases between. In germline, CDR1 is SGDLS, CDR2 YYNGEE. CDR3 residues: CASSVANRDNYEQYF. For the CDR3, the DNA is TGTGCCAGCAGCGTAGCGAACCGGGACAATTACGAGCAGTACTTC.

This chain uses TRBV5-5 with TRBJ1-1; possibly TRBD1 for D (6 bases). The CDR3 covers 12 residues. CDR1 is SGHKS, CDR2 YYEKEE, per germline (reference sequence). Trimming cost V 3 bases and J 11 bases, with 14 bases left between them. CDR3 protein: CASSWGAGDAFF. The CDR3, as DNA: TGTGCCAGCAGCTGGGGCGCAGGGGATGCTTTCTTT.

CDR3 in DNA: TGTGCCAGCAGTGAAAAGGACAGGGGCGATAACTATGGCTACACCTTC. It is translated as CASSEKDRGDNYGYTF. The V call is TRBV6-1, the J call TRBJ1-2, with 9 bases identical to TRBD1. The V segment lost 2 bases and the J segment 1 base; nucleotides outside the gene matches: 5. Germline lookup yields CDR1 MNHNS and CDR2 SASEGT. There are 16 residues in the CDR3.

This clone showed up just once. The chain combines TRBV4-3 with TRBJ2-3; 11 bases fit TRBD2. CDR1 and CDR2 (germline): LGHNA, YSLEER. The length of the CDR3 is 18 residues. The V segment lost 1 base and the J segment 3 bases; nucleotides outside the gene matches: 9. The CDR3 loop reads CASSQAYSGGASTDTQYF. CDR3 bases: TGCGCCAGCAGCCAAGCATATAGCGGGGGGGCCAGTACAGATACGCAGTATTTT.

The rearrangement uses TRBV11-2 and TRBJ1-2, with TRBD1 as a possible D gene (6 bases). Trimming removed 0 bases from V and 3 bases from J, with 11 bases in between. The CDR3 is made up of 15 amino acids. The germline V gene encodes CDR1 SGHAT and CDR2 FQNNGV. For the CDR3, the DNA is TGTGCCAGCAGCTTAGAGTACAGGGCGCACTATGGCTACACCTTC. It codes for CASSLEYRAHYGYTF.

The rearrangement joins TRBV6-1 to TRBJ1-5; 7 nucleotides line up with TRBD1. This CDR3 region has 19 residues. J was trimmed by 2 bases and V by 3 bases; bases with no gene match: 16. CDR1 and CDR2 (germline): MNHNS, SASEGT. CDR3 bases: TGTGCCAGCAGTGAGAGACAGGGACTTCCTCGTCCGGGCAATCAGCCCCAGCATTTT. Translated, it gives CASSERQGLPRPGNQPQHF.

This clone was found once. The chain links TRBV4-2 to TRBJ2-2; 14 nucleotides match TRBD2. The CDR3 has 18 residues. Per germline, CDR1 LGHNA and CDR2 YNFKEQ. V was clipped by 2 bases and J by 2 bases; unmatched bases: 4. CDR3 protein: CASSQQGLAGDNTGELFF. CDR3 coding DNA: TGTGCCAGCAGCCAACAGGGACTAGCGGGGGACAACACCGGGGAGCTGTTTTTT.

The chain uses TRBV5-1 and TRBJ1-1; unclear D gene. Trimming removed 4 bases at V and 2 bases at J, with 9 bases between. The germline gives CDR1 SGHRS, CDR2 YFSETQ. This CDR3 comprises 13 residues. The CDR3 protein is CASSTDSNTEAFF. CDR3 DNA sequence: TGCGCCAGCAGCACGGACTCCAACACTGAAGCTTTCTTT.

CDR3: CSATTRDTHYNEQFF. The CDR3 coding sequence is TGCAGCGCGACAACCCGGGACACGCATTACAATGAGCAGTTCTTC. V is TRBV29-1 and J is TRBJ2-1, with a tentative D call TRBD1 (6 bases). V was trimmed by 7 bases and J by 4 bases, leaving 20 bases between them. CDR3 length equals 15 residues. The V gene's germline CDR1 is SQVTM and CDR2 ANQGSEA.

The chain combines TRBV6-5 with TRBJ2-3; TRBD1 might be the D (6 bases). The CDR3 is 15 amino acids. Germline V CDR1 and CDR2: MNHEY, SVGAGI. Trimming took 4 bases from V and 4 from J, leaving 15 bases between them. The DNA of the CDR3 is TGTGCCAGCAGTTCCCGTCAGGGGTACGCAGATACGCAGTATTTT. Its protein product is CASSSRQGYADTQYF.

This rearrangement joins TRBV19 to TRBJ1-6, with 9 bases lining up with TRBD1. Germline values: CDR1 LNHDA, CDR2 SQIVND (reference sequence). The CDR3 spans 15 residues. V was clipped by 6 bases and J by 8 bases; unmatched bases: 8. The CDR3 DNA reads TGTGCCAGTAGCCAAACTGACAGGGGGGATTCACCCCTCCACTTT. Amino acid sequence: CASSQTDRGDSPLHF.

The rearrangement links TRBV2 to TRBJ2-3, with D perhaps matching TRBD2 (6 bases). With 7 bases removed from V and 2 bases from J, the gap between germline ends came to 19 bases. There are 16 residues in the CDR3. Germline V lookup: CDR1 SNHLY, CDR2 FYNNEI. The CDR3 bases are TGTGCCAGCACGAGGTTGGCTAGCGAAAACACAGATACGCAGTATTTT. It yields the protein CASTRLASENTDTQYF.

The rearrangement links TRBV5-1 to TRBJ2-7; 11 bases are shared with TRBD1. J lost 7 bases, V lost 2 bases, and 5 bases had no gene match. The germline V gene encodes CDR1 SGHRS and CDR2 YFSETQ. CDR3 length equals 14 residues. This chain's CDR3 is CASSFGQGAWEQYF. The CDR3, as DNA: TGCGCCAGCAGCTTCGGACAGGGGGCATGGGAGCAGTACTTC.

The V gene is TRBV5-6, the J gene TRBJ2-7; TRBD1 matches at 9 bases. V gave up 4 bases and J gave up 1 base; unmatched junction bases: 12. The CDR3 spans 17 residues. Looked up from germline, CDR1 is SGHDT and CDR2 is YYEEEE. CDR3 DNA: TGTGCCAGCAGCCCTACCCCCGGGACAGGGATTTCCTACGAGCAGTACTTC. This translates into CASSPTPGTGISYEQYF.

The chain carries TRBV6-5 and TRBJ1-1; tentatively, D is TRBD1 (6 bases). CDR1 is MNHEY and CDR2 is SVGAGI in the germline V gene. This CDR3 is built from 12 residues. V was shortened by 6 bases and J by 7 bases, with 12 bases between the two germline ends. CDR3 in amino acids: CASRDQGREAFF. The DNA of the CDR3 is TGTGCCAGCAGAGACCAGGGGCGTGAAGCTTTCTTT.

The V and J genes are TRBV6-2 or TRBV6-3 and TRBJ2-1; TRBD2 matches at 8 bases. The V and J ends lost 5 bases and 4 bases, in that order; junction bases with no gene match: 7. CDR1 and CDR2 (germline): MNHEY, SVGEGT. The CDR3 consists of 15 residues. CDR3 DNA sequence: TGTGCCAGCAGTGCCCCTAGCGGGCCTTACAATGAGCAGTTCTTC. Translation gives CASSAPSGPYNEQFF.

The gene calls are TRBV2 and TRBJ2-1; 13 bases agree with TRBD2. Unmatched junction bases numbered 15, after V lost 4 bases and J lost 3 bases. The CDR3 contains 20 residues. The germline V gene encodes CDR1 SNHLY and CDR2 FYNNEI. Here the CDR3 reads CASSAFTHRLAGGYYNEQFF. Written as DNA, the CDR3 is TGTGCCAGCAGTGCTTTCACCCATAGACTAGCGGGGGGCTACTACAATGAGCAGTTCTTC. Full variable domain (remainder filled in from reference TRBV2 and TRBJ2-1): EPEVTQTPSHQVTQMGQEVILRCVPISNHLYFYWYRQILGQKVEFLVSFYNNEISEKSEIFDDQFSVERPDGSNFTLKIRSTKLEDSAMYFCASSAFTHRLAGGYYNEQFFGPGTRLTVL.

The chain employs TRBV6-5 and TRBJ1-2; 7 bases agree with TRBD1. Germline loops: CDR1 MNHEY, CDR2 SVGAGI. This CDR3 is built from 15 residues. Germline trimming cut 6 bases from V and 5 bases from J; bases unmatched to any gene: 12. CDR3 loop: CASRSNPGQMYGYTF. The CDR3, as DNA: TGTGCCAGCAGGTCTAACCCGGGACAGATGTATGGCTACACCTTC.

The chain employs TRBV9 and TRBJ2-2; 8 nucleotides line up with TRBD1. The CDR3 length is 19 residues. From germline, CDR1 is SGDLS and CDR2 YYNGEE. Unmatched junction bases numbered 15, after V lost 1 base and J lost 4 bases. The CDR3 DNA follows: TGTGCCAGCAGCGTACTCCCTCACGGACAGGGCAGGTCCACCGGGGAGCTGTTTTTT. Residues: CASSVLPHGQGRSTGELFF. The variable domain in full, with the rest retrieved from reference TRBV9 and TRBJ2-2, is DSGVTQTPKHLITATGQRVTLRCSPRSGDLSVYWYQQSLDQGLQFLIQYYNGEERAKGNILERFSAQQFPDLHSELNLSSLELGDSALYFCASSVLPHGQGRSTGELFFGEGSRLTVL.

The chain employs TRBV19 and TRBJ2-7; D is possibly TRBD1 (5 bases). Trimming cost V 5 bases and J 6 bases, with 20 bases left between them. Germline CDR1 and CDR2: LNHDA and SQIVND (reference sequence). This CDR3 is 15 amino acids long. CDR3: CASSPWGGSLGEQYF. The CDR3, as DNA: TGTGCCAGTAGTCCCTGGGGCGGTAGTCTAGGCGAGCAGTACTTC.

The J gene is TRBJ1-1, the V gene TRBV6-6; unclear D gene. The CDR3 is 13 amino acids. Germline CDR1 is MNHNY and CDR2 is SVGAGI (reference sequence). V lost 7 bases and J 1 base, leaving 10 bases between the germline ends. The CDR3 DNA is TGTGCCAGCACTCGGGAGGGGAACACTGAAGCTTTCTTT. Its protein product is CASTREGNTEAFF.

This chain joins TRBV11-2 and TRBJ2-3, with D unclear. V lost 5 bases and J 4 bases, leaving 13 bases between the germline ends. Germline assignment: CDR1 SGHAT and CDR2 FQNNGV. This CDR3 comprises 14 residues. CDR3 loop: CASSLSRRADTQYF. As DNA, the CDR3 is TGTGCCAGCAGCCTGTCCAGGCGTGCAGATACGCAGTATTTT.